This T cell receptor beta chain stems from a study of cytomegalovirus exposure and HLA in healthy donors (dated by TCRdb to between 2016 and 2019). Background on the whole study: In an earlier analysis of 550 to 750 of the donors, under 300 Gb of sequence data and 120 million or so unique TCR beta sequences from roughly 200 million T cells were reported. An early release covering roughly 640 HLA-typed donors comprised around 300 gigabases of sequencing data and around 80 million unique TCR sequences. The genetic ancestry cluster associated with self-reported Caucasian donors included around four fifths of the 398 genotyped donors. The study aimed to test whether signatures of past pathogen exposure could be identified by cataloging public T cell receptors. The study profiled the T cell repertoires of approximately 700 subjects by immunosequencing and related them to cytomegalovirus serostatus. Along with the roughly 670-subject first cohort, a separate validation cohort of over 90 different subjects was used. The study combined high-throughput TCR immunosequencing, statistical association of individual TCRs with disease status, and machine learning to predict cytomegalovirus infection status. A later analysis re-examined previously published TCR beta repertoires from over 500 donors and added high-resolution HLA genotyping to investigate patterns of TCR occurrence. Rather than using new phenotypic data, the later analysis identified candidate immune exposures from TCR beta sequences and from how often those sequences occurred across donors. An earlier analysis of approximately 640 of the donors applied high-throughput TCR beta sequencing to assess whether each TCR beta V gene segment acted as functional or pseudogenic. Donor age, sex, ethnicity and CMV serostatus were compiled together with the repertoire data. Genome-wide SNP genotypes for about 65% of the 666 donors were used in a later genetic analysis, which treated that subset as a discovery cohort. All discovery cohort repertoires had been generated on a single sequencing platform. Both class I and class II loci were covered by HLA typing, at four-digit resolution. Typing coverage differed by locus: A, B, C, DRB1 and DQB1 were typed in roughly 620-640 donors, DQA1 in about 500, DPA1 in nearly 610, and DPB1 in about 450. Four to six DR-DQ haplotypes were handled as single units for association and clustering, since linkage in the cohort was strong. Among some 410 genotyped donors of the cohort, an average of 235,054 unique TCR beta nucleotide sequences were sequenced per donor, around 20% of them non-productive.

In total, over 600 healthy bone marrow donors made up the cohort. All cohort members were sampled while nominally healthy, although unrecorded immune exposures were likely present. The donor tested CMV seropositive, placing the donor among the 250 to 350 seropositive members of the cohort. A peripheral blood sample was provided by each donor, and peripheral blood mononuclear cells were used for TCR beta sequencing. Genomic DNA was extracted from the blood cell samples with the Qiagen DNeasy Blood Extraction Kit. This clone was counted a few times. The antigen it binds to is not known. No quality values exist for individual bases; no much larger clone is one base distant. Study-wide conclusions, independent of this receptor: Specific HLA alleles were associated with 15,000 to 20,000 TCR beta sequences at a false discovery rate of 0.05 in a later analysis. The study listed 164 TCR beta chains as associated with cytomegalovirus. The cohort was sequenced for TCR beta chains only, and without alpha or paired-chain data the features that could be detected were limited. When HLA alleles, especially DR and DQ, strongly co-occurred, TCR associations were difficult to assign to individual alleles. The earlier analysis of approximately 590 of the donors excluded roughly 17 rarely observed V segments, including chromosome 9 orphons, because counts were too low. A further reported finding was that TCR beta sequences accurately predicted the HLA-A and HLA-B alleles for most subjects in the first cohort. Linkage disequilibrium might explain the correlated functional status among segregating V segments, but an unknown experimental factor could not be excluded. V-gene and J-gene trimming of TCR beta chains was associated with a missense DCLRE1C variant in a later genetic analysis, and the association was replicated in an independent cohort. Across donors, most TCR sequences were observed very rarely, whereas some public TCRs were present in many individuals. In an earlier analysis of fewer than 700 of the donors, most TCR beta V segments appeared in productive rearrangements about 87% or about 30% of the time, broadly matching IMGT annotations. Cytomegalovirus status was reported to be diagnosed by the classifier with high specificity and sensitivity in both the original and validation cohorts. In vitro tests confirmed that a few of the cytomegalovirus-associated TCR beta chains recognize cytomegalovirus antigens. For the cohort, immune exposure information was limited to CMV serostatus. According to a later analysis, most CMV-associated TCR beta chains appeared to be HLA-restricted, and the HLA associations seemed to be driven largely by CMV exposure. In a later analysis, TCR association rates were found to vary across HLA loci, with the most associated TCRs seen for DRB1 alleles and the fewest for HLA-C alleles. The authors suggested that the approach could potentially be generalized to other disease states and immunological phenotypes. The presence/absence analyses assumed that sequencing depth was roughly uniform across donors, and that assumption may not be true. Because the 87-base-pair reads could not distinguish some IMGT-functional V segments, including TRBV6-2 and TRBV6-3, those segments were excluded. A group of highly shared sequence variants was considered likely to be a technical artifact of the sequencing pipeline. Because HLA typing was missing for some donors at each locus, association tests included only the typed subset. According to a later genetic analysis, donors in an Asian-associated ancestry cluster had fewer N-insertions in productive TCRs than the approximately 670-donor mean. In a later analysis, HLA-associated TCR beta chains showed more clonal expansion and lower generation probabilities than non-associated chains that were equally common. In a later analysis, several top co-occurrence clusters were reported to appear linked to parvovirus B19, influenza, CMV and Epstein-Barr virus.

The method behind the library was the immunoSEQ multiplex PCR assay. The multiplex PCR relied on a mix of 60 forward primers for TCR Vbeta segments and 13 reverse primers for TCR Jbeta segments. The CDR3 region of rearranged TCR beta genes was amplified from genomic DNA with a multiplex PCR assay. The Illumina HiSeq System was used to sequence the amplified TCR beta libraries as 87-base-pair reads. The paper's processing steps were these. Across the 670 or so repertoires, a later analysis counted roughly 84 million unique TCR beta chains, about 10 million of which were shared by at least two donors. Raw reads were error-corrected and collapsed into unique sequences with a nearest-neighbor algorithm that merged closely related sequences to remove PCR and sequencing errors. Alignment of CDR3 sequences to IMGT reference sequences was used to assign V, D and J gene segments. For a sequence to be retained, at least a six-nucleotide match to both a V gene segment and a J gene segment was required. A rearrangement was called productive if the CDR3 had no stop codons and remained in frame with V and J, and every other rearrangement was called non-productive. Following IMGT convention, CDR3 was defined as the stretch from the second conserved V-encoded cysteine up to the conserved J-encoded phenylalanine. In an earlier analysis of more than 550 of the donors, sequences lacking an unambiguous match to a single V gene segment were excluded. An earlier analysis of roughly 590 of the donors called V segments functional above 56.7% productive rearrangements and segregating when the between-donor standard deviation exceeded 5%. A statistical classification framework was developed to diagnose cytomegalovirus status using the catalog of TCR beta chain sequences. V and J gene assignment, in a later analysis, came from comparing TCR nucleotide sequences with IMGT/GENE-DB human TR gene sequences. The TCRdist pipeline was used in a later analysis to assign CDR3 sequences and most-parsimonious VDJ recombination scenarios. In a later analysis, every TCR beta chain was defined by the combination of its CDR3 amino acid sequence and its V-gene family, and reads without a unique V-gene family were dropped. To address suspected cross-contamination and a sequencing artifact, a later analysis removed roughly 580 highly shared, low-generation-probability nucleotide sequences. In a later analysis, a clonal expansion index was calculated for each public chain from normalized within-repertoire ranks of inferred template counts. In a later analysis, generation probabilities were computed using a VDJ recombination model fitted to out-of-frame rearrangements, and the results were checked against IGoR. A later analysis scored TCR-TCR, TCR-HLA and TCR-CMV co-occurrence with hypergeometric tests, applying a repertoire-size bias correction to TCR pairs. In a later analysis, false discovery rates were estimated by permuting HLA or CMV assignments 20 times. A later analysis grouped co-occurring TCRs with DBSCAN, adding TCRdist sequence similarity when clustering within HLA-allele-positive subsets. Repertoires with fewer than 30,000 or more than 120,000 public chains, plus five repertoires with anomalous nucleotide sharing, were excluded from co-occurrence clustering. The table comes from immuneACCESS by way of TCRdb, which keeps in-frame sequences with V and J called. Part of the clones is missing from these tables; in studies checked, under half for an unresolved V gene and the rest for unknown reasons. From that table come the V and J calls and clone size; the DNA was used to work out D and trimming. The sample table holds over 150,000 clones, of which 77% were seen once. Roughly 3.5% of the sample lies in the top ten.

The CDR3 goes from the cysteine to the phenylalanine over 13 residues. Of all the DNA, just the CDR3 is kept, 39 bases in frame from base 1. CDR1 and CDR2, looked up from the germline V gene (reference sequence), are LNHDA and SQIVND. Trimming leaves V shorter by 7 bases and J shorter by 3 bases, with the junction holding 6 bases beyond the gene matches. Recombination joined TRBV19 with TRBJ2-7; 7 bases in between match TRBD2. The receptor's source is a woman aged 60-75 years in good health and CMV-seropositive. Sequences were obtained from PBMCs. The CDR3 in this case is CASTDSGIYEQYF. The DNA sequence is given as TGTGCCAGTACTGACAGCGGGATCTACGAGCAGTACTTC.